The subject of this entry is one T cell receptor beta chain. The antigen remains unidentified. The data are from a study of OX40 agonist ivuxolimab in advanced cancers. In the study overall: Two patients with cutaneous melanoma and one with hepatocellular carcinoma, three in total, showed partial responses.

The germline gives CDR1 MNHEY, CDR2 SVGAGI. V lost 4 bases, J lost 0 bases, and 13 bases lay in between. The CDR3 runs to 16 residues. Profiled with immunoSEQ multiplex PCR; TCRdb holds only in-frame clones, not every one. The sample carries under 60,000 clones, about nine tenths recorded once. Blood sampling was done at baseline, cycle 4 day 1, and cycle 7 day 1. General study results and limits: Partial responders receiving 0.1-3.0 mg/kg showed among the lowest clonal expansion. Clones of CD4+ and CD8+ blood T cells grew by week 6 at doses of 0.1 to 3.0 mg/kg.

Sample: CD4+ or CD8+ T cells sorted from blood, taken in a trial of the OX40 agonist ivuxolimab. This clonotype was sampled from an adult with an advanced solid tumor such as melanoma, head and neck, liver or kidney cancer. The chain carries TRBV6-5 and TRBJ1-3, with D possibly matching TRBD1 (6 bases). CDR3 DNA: TGTGCCAGCAGTTTTGTAGGGGGGAGCTCTGGAAACACCATATATTTT. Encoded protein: CASSFVGGSSGNTIYF.